The 12 T cell receptor beta chains below were found in one sample sequenced in a study of identical twins. TCRdb called the 5' RACE reads again in MiXCR, with one record for every CDR3 protein. The profile covers approximately 590,000 distinct CDR3 sequences, with around a tenth appearing a single time and around 3.2% taken by the ten largest. A further study also used this sample, focusing on yellow fever vaccine responses in identical twins.

The material sequenced was PBMCs. These receptors came from a woman aged 18-29 years in good health.

This clonotype was counted ten times or more. V is TRBV5-1 and J is TRBJ2-3; unclear D gene. The CDR3 has 15 amino acids. Germline V gives CDR1 SGHRS, CDR2 YFSETQ. Trimming pared 0 bases from V and 0 bases from J, leaving 8 bases between. CDR3 protein: CASSLVGSSTDTQYF. CDR3 sequence (DNA): TGCGCCAGCAGCTTGGTAGGATCCAGCACAGATACGCAGTATTTT.

The chain employs TRBV7-9 and TRBJ1-4; D is uncertain. Between the trimmed V and J ends, which lost 1 base and 0 bases, there was a span of 6 bases. This CDR3 has 15 amino acids. Looked up from germline, CDR1 is SEHNR and CDR2 is FQNEAQ (reference sequence). CDR3 residues: CASSLGSATNEKLFF. CDR3 in DNA: TGTGCCAGCAGCTTAGGGAGTGCAACTAATGAAAAACTGTTTTTT.

This clonotype was found a few times. The rearrangement joins TRBV2 to TRBJ2-7; D unclear. The CDR3 has 12 amino acids. Germline-derived CDR1 and CDR2 are SNHLY and FYNNEI. V gave up 0 bases and J gave up 8 bases, with 8 bases separating them. The CDR3 loop is CASSEAGVKQYF. The CDR3 DNA is TGTGCCAGCAGTGAAGCTGGGGTGAAGCAGTACTTC.

This clonotype was seen repeatedly, ten times or more. The rearrangement links TRBV12-3 or TRBV12-4 to TRBJ2-2; TRBD1 matches at 7 bases. V lost 10 bases to trimming and J lost 3 bases; unmatched junction nucleotides: 14. CDR3 size: 16 residues. The DNA for the CDR3 is TGTGCCACAATCAGCCGACAGGGTCGGGACACCGGGGAGCTGTTTTTT. Translating gives CATISRQGRDTGELFF.

This clonotype was seen repeatedly, ten times or more. This chain connects TRBV5-1 to TRBJ2-5; D may be TRBD2 (6 bases). The V and J ends lost 4 bases and 1 base respectively, with 11 bases between them. The CDR3 has 14 amino acids. Germline assignment: CDR1 SGHRS and CDR2 YFSETQ. The CDR3: CASSGGTRQETQYF. In DNA form, the CDR3 reads TGCGCCAGCAGCGGCGGGACTCGCCAAGAGACCCAGTACTTC.

This clonotype was seen only a few times. The chain uses TRBV7-2 and TRBJ2-3; D may be TRBD1 (5 bases). V was shortened by 5 bases and J by 1 base, with 16 bases between the two germline ends. CDR3 size: 16 residues. Looked up from germline, CDR1 is SGHTA and CDR2 is FQGNSA. The CDR3 here is CASSQQGPLGTDTQYF. CDR3 DNA sequence: TGTGCCAGCAGCCAGCAGGGTCCCCTAGGCACAGATACGCAGTATTTT.

This clonotype was detected once. The rearrangement joins TRBV28 to TRBJ2-7; TRBD2 agrees at 9 bases. V was clipped by 4 bases and J by 3 bases; unmatched bases: 13. The germline V gene encodes CDR1 MDHEN and CDR2 SYDVKM. The CDR3 is made up of 17 amino acids. The CDR3 spells CASSSRREGLSNYEQYF. The CDR3 bases are TGTGCCAGCAGTTCTCGGCGGGAGGGCCTATCTAACTACGAGCAGTACTTC.

This clonotype was observed many times. The CDR3 DNA sequence: TGTGCCAGCAGTTACTCGGAGGGGGCCACTGAAGCTTTCTTT. Translated: CASSYSEGATEAFF. This rearrangement joins TRBV6-2 or TRBV6-3 to TRBJ1-1; 7 bases line up with TRBD1. The CDR3 sequence is 14 residues long. Losses at the gene ends were 0 bases for V and 4 bases for J; bases not matched to a gene: 2. The V gene's germline CDR1 is MNHEY and CDR2 SVGEGT.

This clonotype was picked up a small number of times. The junction shows a germline mismatch at one end, possibly a read error. J is TRBJ2-3 and V is TRBV7-2, with 10 bases that match TRBD2. The length of the CDR3 is 15 residues. Germline CDR1 is SGHTA and CDR2 is FQGNSA. The CDR3 sequence is CASTLSGGASDTQYF. The CDR3 coding sequence is TGTGCCAGCACCTTAAGCGGGGGGGCCTCAGATACGCAGTATTTT.

This clonotype was seen many times. The chain recombines TRBV6-1 with TRBJ2-3, with 10 bases fitting TRBD2. The CDR3 extends over 17 amino acids. CDR1 MNHNS and CDR2 SASEGT come from the germline V gene. V dropped 5 bases and J dropped 2; count of bases not matched to a gene: 10. The CDR3 DNA reads as TGTGCCAGCAGTACGACCCTAGCGGGGGCCCTCACAGATACGCAGTATTTT. It specifies CASSTTLAGALTDTQYF.

The rearrangement uses TRBV5-1 and TRBJ2-3; D is perhaps TRBD2 (5 bases). Per the germline V gene, CDR1 is SGHRS and CDR2 is YFSETQ. The CDR3 covers 13 residues. Trimming removed 3 bases from V and 4 bases from J, with 9 bases in between. The CDR3 DNA is TGCGCCAGCAGCTCGGGGTGGGCAGATACGCAGTATTTT. Its translation: CASSSGWADTQYF.

This chain joins TRBV15 and TRBJ2-3; 10 bases align to TRBD1. V lost 8 bases to trimming and J lost 2 bases; unmatched junction nucleotides: 13. The CDR3 contains 17 residues. CDR1 LNHNV and CDR2 YYDKDF come from the germline V gene (reference sequence). The DNA of the CDR3 is TGTGCCACCCAAATGAGCCCGGGACAGGGGCACACAGATACGCAGTATTTT. Protein product: CATQMSPGQGHTDTQYF.